The 30 T cell receptor beta chains listed next were all sequenced from one sample in a study of cytomegalovirus exposure and HLA in healthy donors. Only in-frame clones appear in the TCRdb table, and some are missing; sequencing was by immunoSEQ multiplex PCR. The data hold tens of thousands of clones, with approximately 90% observed a single time. Sample: PBMCs. These TCRs come from a man between 18 and 35 years old in good health and CMV-seronegative.

This clone appeared a single time. The rearrangement joins TRBV28 to TRBJ1-2, with TRBD1 matching over 8 bases. CDR3 length equals 14 residues. Per the germline V gene, CDR1 is MDHEN and CDR2 is SYDVKM. Trimming at V came to 5 bases and at J to 4 bases, leaving 6 bases not matched to a gene. The CDR3 DNA is TGTGCCAGCAGTGTGACAGGGGCTTCCTATGGCTACACCTTC. As protein: CASSVTGASYGYTF.

The chain is built from TRBV28 and TRBJ1-1; TRBD1 might be the D (5 bases). With 5 bases removed from V and 3 bases from J, the gap between germline ends came to 13 bases. In germline, CDR1 is MDHEN, CDR2 SYDVKM. The CDR3 is 14 residues long. As DNA, the CDR3 is TGTGCCAGCAGTCTCCGATGGGGGGACACTGAAGCTTTCTTT. Its translation: CASSLRWGDTEAFF.

This clone was seen only a few times. This chain links TRBV6-5 with TRBJ2-3; 11 nucleotides align to TRBD2. The germline V gene has CDR1 MNHEY and CDR2 SVGAGI. The CDR3 covers 16 residues. V shed 2 bases and J 2 bases; nucleotides not matched to a gene: 3. In DNA form, the CDR3 reads TGTGCCAGCAGTTACGTGGGACTAGCGGCCACAGATACGCAGTATTTT. This translates into CASSYVGLAATDTQYF.

In this sample, this clone turned up a few times. CDR3 DNA sequence: TGTGCCAGCAGCTCACAGTACGAGCAGTACTTC. This codes for CASSSQYEQYF. The chain carries TRBV5-4 and TRBJ2-7, with D unclear. The length of the CDR3 is 11 residues. Per the germline V gene, CDR1 is SGHNT and CDR2 is YYREEE (reference sequence). Trimming took 3 bases from V and 4 from J, leaving 5 bases between them. The full variable domain, its missing parts supplied by reference TRBV5-4 and TRBJ2-7, is ETGVTQSPTHLIKTRGQQVTLRCSSQSGHNTVSWYQQALGQGPQFIFQYYREEENGRGNFPPRFSGLQFPNYSSELNVNALELDDSALYLCASSSQYEQYFGPGTRLTVT.

V is TRBV28 and J is TRBJ2-1; D may be TRBD2 (5 bases). Trimming left V 5 bases short and J 0 bases short, with 11 bases between. The germline V gene encodes CDR1 MDHEN and CDR2 SYDVKM. The CDR3 is 15 amino acids. CDR3 loop: CASSPSRGSYNEQFF. The CDR3 bases are TGTGCCAGCAGTCCTTCTCGGGGCTCCTACAATGAGCAGTTCTTC. The full variable domain, completed using reference TRBV28 and TRBJ2-1, is DVKVTQSSRYLVKRTGEKVFLECVQDMDHENMFWYRQDPGLGLRLIYFSYDVKMKEKGDIPEGYSVSREKKERFSLILESASTNQTSMYLCASSPSRGSYNEQFFGPGTRLTVL.

The rearrangement joins TRBV27 to TRBJ2-2, with 7 bases lining up with TRBD2. Germline assignment: CDR1 MNHEY and CDR2 SMNVEV (reference sequence). CDR3 length equals 18 residues. Germline trimming cut 2 bases from V and 5 bases from J; bases unmatched to any gene: 14. The CDR3: CASSLAGVGAGKTGELFF. The CDR3, as DNA: TGTGCCAGCAGTTTAGCCGGAGTCGGAGCGGGAAAAACCGGGGAGCTGTTTTTT.

The chain carries TRBV29-1 and TRBJ2-7; 7 bases agree with TRBD2. Germline CDR1 reads SQVTM; CDR2 reads ANQGSEA. The CDR3 is 12 amino acids. V was clipped by 4 bases and J by 4 bases; unmatched bases: 4. CDR3 loop: CSVGGGGYEQYF. The CDR3 DNA is TGCAGCGTTGGTGGGGGGGGATACGAGCAGTACTTC.

This clone was seen just once. The CDR3 protein is CASTPYSGAYNEQFF. The CDR3 bases are TGTGCCAGCACCCCCTACAGCGGTGCCTACAATGAGCAGTTCTTC. The rearrangement uses TRBV19 and TRBJ2-1, with D possibly being TRBD2 (5 bases). Germline values: CDR1 LNHDA, CDR2 SQIVND (reference sequence). Trimming took off 9 bases at V and 2 bases at J, with 17 bases between the two ends. This CDR3 has 15 residues.

The V gene is TRBV27, the J gene TRBJ2-5, with D possibly TRBD1 on 6 matching bases. Germline values: CDR1 MNHEY, CDR2 SMNVEV (reference sequence). The CDR3 has 14 residues. Trimming took off 2 bases at V and 2 bases at J, with 9 bases between the two ends. The CDR3 DNA reads as TGTGCCAGCAGTTTAAGTACAGGGCAAGAGACCCAGTACTTC. Translation: CASSLSTGQETQYF.

The gene calls are TRBV7-2 and TRBJ2-1, with 10 bases matching TRBD2. This CDR3 has 15 amino acids. Germline V CDR1 and CDR2: SGHTA, FQGNSA. J lost 6 bases, V lost 2 bases, and 4 bases had no gene match. As DNA, the CDR3 is TGTGCCAGCAGCTTAAAACTAGCGGGACCCAATGAGCAGTTCTTC. This translates into CASSLKLAGPNEQFF. Filled out from reference TRBV7-2 and TRBJ2-1, the complete variable domain reads GAGVSQSPSNKVTEKGKDVELRCDPISGHTALYWYRQSLGQGLEFLIYFQGNSAPDKSGLPSDRFSAERTGGSVSTLTIQRTQQEDSAVYLCASSLKLAGPNEQFFGPGTRLTVL.

This clone was detected a few times. The J gene is TRBJ2-1, the V gene TRBV27; possible D gene TRBD2, 5 bases. The CDR3 runs 14 residues. Trimming removed 7 bases from V and 0 bases from J, with 10 bases in between. Germline V gene data show CDR1 as MNHEY and CDR2 as SMNVEV (reference sequence). CDR3: CASTTMGSYNEQFF. The CDR3 bases are TGTGCCAGCACGACTATGGGCTCCTACAATGAGCAGTTCTTC.

The chain joins TRBV4-3 to TRBJ2-5; TRBD2 matches 8 bases. The DNA end favors TRBJ2-7, so the J call may be wrong. Per germline, CDR1 LGHNA and CDR2 YSLEER. This CDR3 comprises 16 residues. The DNA of the CDR3 is TGCGCCAGTCCGATGAATAGCGGGACCCCCAACCACGAGCAGTACTTC. It encodes CASPMNSGTPNHEQYF.

The chain carries TRBV18 and TRBJ1-3; TRBD1 is a possible D gene (5 bases). Per germline, CDR1 KGHSH and CDR2 LQKENI. This CDR3 spans 15 amino acids. V was shortened by 4 bases and J by 8 bases, with 18 bases between the two germline ends. CDR3 bases: TGTGCCAGCTCACAGCAAAGGGGCCTCATGGACACCATATATTTT. Translation: CASSQQRGLMDTIYF.

The chain employs TRBV4-2 and TRBJ2-7, with D uncertain. The length of the CDR3 is 13 residues. The V and J ends lost 0 bases and 5 bases respectively, with 8 bases between them. The germline V gene has CDR1 LGHNA and CDR2 YNFKEQ. CDR3 sequence: CASSQESVDEQYF. CDR3 coding DNA: TGTGCCAGCAGCCAAGAATCCGTCGACGAGCAGTACTTC.

J is TRBJ2-7 and V is TRBV28, with 7 bases fitting TRBD1. Per germline, CDR1 MDHEN and CDR2 SYDVKM. There are 14 residues in the CDR3. Trimming took 8 bases from V and 2 from J; bases not matched to a gene: 9. The CDR3 loop is CASCQYRGTYEQYF. CDR3 bases: TGTGCCAGCTGTCAATACAGGGGCACCTACGAGCAGTACTTC.

The rearrangement links TRBV5-4 to TRBJ1-1; D perhaps matches TRBD1 (6 bases). CDR3 length: 14 amino acids. The germline V gene has CDR1 SGHNT and CDR2 YYREEE (reference sequence). V was trimmed by 0 bases and J by 4 bases, leaving 10 bases between them. The CDR3 nucleotides read TGTGCCAGCAGCTTGGACAGGGTGGGCACTGAAGCTTTCTTT. This translates into CASSLDRVGTEAFF.

The chain links TRBV4-3 to TRBJ1-2; D unresolved. The CDR3 sequence is 15 residues long. V dropped 3 bases and J dropped 4 bases, with 15 bases sitting between them. In germline, CDR1 is LGHNA, CDR2 YSLEER. As DNA, the CDR3 is TGCGCCAGCAGCCAGGCGGTAGAGGGCATCTATGGCTACACCTTC. This encodes CASSQAVEGIYGYTF.

This clone was seen once. The chain combines TRBV5-1 with TRBJ2-7; 7 nucleotides line up with TRBD2. CDR1 and CDR2 from the germline V gene are SGHRS and YFSETQ. The CDR3 spans 16 residues. With 2 bases clipped from V and 0 bases from J, the junction kept 8 bases outside the gene matches. CDR3 DNA sequence: TGCGCCAGCAGCTTTGCTAGCGGAGCTGGCTCCTACGAGCAGTACTTC. Translation gives CASSFASGAGSYEQYF.

Only one count was recorded for this clone. This sequence joins TRBV27 and TRBJ2-2, with D hard to call. The CDR3 is 10 residues long. Trimming pared 10 bases from V and 8 bases from J, leaving 8 bases between. CDR1 and CDR2 from the germline V gene are MNHEY and SMNVEV (reference sequence). The CDR3 nucleotides are TGTGCCACCCTCTTGGGGGAGCTGTTTTTT. Residues: CATLLGELFF.

The chain is built from TRBV10-2 and TRBJ2-7; D is uncertain. The V end was cut by 1 base, the J end by 3 bases, with 13 bases between. Germline V gives CDR1 WSHSY, CDR2 SAAADI. This CDR3 contains 15 residues. The CDR3 sequence is CASSEFFLERYEQYF. The DNA of the CDR3 is TGCGCCAGCAGTGAGTTTTTCCTAGAACGCTACGAGCAGTACTTC.

The chain links TRBV4-1 to TRBJ2-1; a possible D gene is TRBD2 (5 bases). The V end was cut by 1 base, the J end by 6 bases, with 13 bases between. The CDR3 is 15 amino acids. Per germline, CDR1 MGHRA and CDR2 YSYEKL. The CDR3 DNA reads TGCGCCAGCAGCCAAGTCGAGGGAGTCGGCAATGAGCAGTTCTTC. Translation: CASSQVEGVGNEQFF.

The CDR3 sequence: CASSYRTSGSQRDEQFF. In DNA form, the CDR3 reads TGCGCCAGCAGCTATAGGACTAGCGGGAGTCAGAGGGATGAGCAGTTCTTC. The chain links TRBV4-1 to TRBJ2-1; 13 nucleotides agree with TRBD2. CDR3 length: 17 residues. The V and J ends lost 5 bases and 8 bases, in that order; junction bases with no gene match: 12. Germline CDR1 is MGHRA and CDR2 is YSYEKL.

In DNA form, the CDR3 reads TGTGCCAGCAGTACGGGGCTTGGGGGGTACAATGAGCAGTTCTTC. This codes for CASSTGLGGYNEQFF. The gene calls are TRBV2 and TRBJ2-1; D might be TRBD2 (6 bases). Trimming left V 5 bases short and J 4 bases short, with 15 bases between. Germline values: CDR1 SNHLY, CDR2 FYNNEI. This CDR3 region has 15 residues.

The chain links TRBV6-5 to TRBJ2-3; 9 nucleotides agree with TRBD2. V shed 4 bases, J shed 4 bases, and the junction held 9 bases outside the gene matches. The CDR3 spans 16 residues. Per germline, CDR1 MNHEY and CDR2 SVGAGI. In DNA, the CDR3 is TGTGCCAGCAGTTTTCGACTAGCGGCGAAACCAGATACGCAGTATTTT. Translating it yields CASSFRLAAKPDTQYF.

The chain links TRBV9 to TRBJ2-3; 7 bases align to TRBD2. This CDR3 has 15 amino acids. Germline V gene sequence: CDR1 SGDLS, CDR2 YYNGEE. J gave up 4 bases and V 0 bases, and 5 bases lay outside the gene matches. The CDR3 DNA follows: TGTGCCAGCAGCGTAGATGGCGGGAGTGCAGATACGCAGTATTTT. The encoded protein is CASSVDGGSADTQYF.

The chain couples TRBV2 to TRBJ2-1; tentatively, D is TRBD2 (6 bases). The CDR3 covers 13 residues. Germline lookup yields CDR1 SNHLY and CDR2 FYNNEI. Trimming shortened V by 7 bases and J by 7 bases, and 14 bases separated the two germline ends. The DNA for the CDR3 is TGTGCCAGCACCCCCGGGAGTTTGAATGAGCAGTTCTTC. Protein sequence: CASTPGSLNEQFF.

The table lists this clone with a count of one. The chain joins TRBV27 to TRBJ1-1; D gene uncertain. Germline CDR1 and CDR2: MNHEY and SMNVEV (reference sequence). The length of the CDR3 is 14 residues. The V and J ends lost 3 bases and 4 bases respectively, with 12 bases between them. The CDR3 coding sequence is TGTGCCAGCAGTTTGAACCTCGCAGGCACTGAAGCTTTCTTT. Translated, it gives CASSLNLAGTEAFF.

V is TRBV7-2 and J is TRBJ1-1; a possible D gene is TRBD1 (6 bases). The V end lost 7 bases, the J end lost 4 bases, and 22 bases lay between the germline ends. Germline CDR1 SGHTA, CDR2 FQGNSA. This CDR3 region has 16 residues. The CDR3 region is CASIPEWGGGLTEAFF. The CDR3 nucleotides read TGTGCCAGCATACCGGAATGGGGCGGGGGGCTCACTGAAGCTTTCTTT.

This sequence joins TRBV6-1 and TRBJ2-7; weak D call: TRBD2 (6 bases). The length of the CDR3 is 12 residues. Germline V CDR1 and CDR2: MNHNS, SASEGT. Trimming removed 6 bases from V and 3 bases from J, with 9 bases in between. CDR3 nucleotides: TGTGCCAGCAGGGGGGGAAGCTACGAGCAGTACTTC. This encodes CASRGGSYEQYF.

V usage is TRBV28 and J usage is TRBJ2-1, with D possibly matching TRBD2 (7 bases). Trimming removed 5 bases at V and 7 bases at J, with 18 bases between. Germline assignment: CDR1 MDHEN and CDR2 SYDVKM. The CDR3 runs to 15 residues. The CDR3 region has the DNA TGTGCCAGCAGTGCACAGGGAGGGCAGATAAATGAGCAGTTCTTC. Translation: CASSAQGGQINEQFF.